Sequencing of this T cell receptor (beta chain) was carried out in a study of cytotoxic CD8 clonotypes in ibrutinib-treated CLL. At the level of the study: Of the patients, 10 to 12 were relapsed/refractory, 15 treatment-naive and under 18 IGHV unmutated.

PBMCs that had been cryopreserved were the source of roughly 2 micrograms of genomic DNA for TCR beta libraries. Target depth was 1 in 200,000 to 1 in 1 million T cells, about 10x per clonotype. Method: immunoSEQ multiplex PCR; TCRdb's copy keeps in-frame clones and lacks some. The data show about 57,000 clones, with around 55% seen just once and just over 20% held by the top ten. There are 15 residues in the CDR3. Trimming shortened V by 2 bases and J by 2 bases, and 11 bases separated the two germline ends. Per germline, CDR1 LNHDA and CDR2 SQIVND (reference sequence). The chain employs TRBV19 and TRBJ2-3, with D perhaps TRBD2 (6 bases). The sequencing used PBMCs, collected after 24 months of ibrutinib treatment. This sequence originates from a human donor with chronic lymphocytic leukemia. The CDR3 spells CASSITGVLTDTQYF. Written as DNA, the CDR3 is TGTGCCAGTAGTATAACGGGGGTCCTCACAGATACGCAGTATTTT.